One sample yielded the 27 T cell receptor beta chains listed below, sequenced in a study of T cell repertoires in cytomegalovirus infection. TCRdb re-derived calls from the reads in MiXCR, one entry per CDR3 protein. The data show some 940,000 distinct CDR3 sequences, around 30% seen once. Which antigens these TCRs recognize remains unknown. The sample consisted of cultured CD8+ T cells from PBMCs, taken from culture after CMV antigen stimulation. The receptors originated from a human donor in good health (CMV status not recorded). Some clones in this sample may be carry-over from other donors' samples.

This clonotype has only a few counts. J is TRBJ1-2 and V is TRBV10-3; 9 bases fit TRBD1. Trimming took 2 bases from V and 3 from J; bases not matched to a gene: 7. Germline CDR1 and CDR2: ENHRY and SYGVKD. The CDR3 has 16 amino acids. CDR3 coding DNA: TGTGCCATCAGTGAGCCGGGACAGGGAGGATACTATGGCTACACCTTC. Its translation is CAISEPGQGGYYGYTF.

This clonotype was seen a few times. V and J are TRBV12-3 or TRBV12-4 and TRBJ1-2, with D possibly TRBD1 on 5 matching bases. V dropped 2 bases and J dropped 0 bases, with 10 bases sitting between them. The CDR3 spans 15 residues. For the CDR3, the DNA is TGTGCCAGCAGTTTAAATCCGGGGGCTAACTATGGCTACACCTTC. Encoded protein: CASSLNPGANYGYTF.

The chain uses TRBV27 and TRBJ2-3, with 9 bases that match TRBD2. The germline gives CDR1 MNHEY, CDR2 SMNVEV (reference sequence). V lost 2 bases, J lost 0 bases, and 9 bases stayed unmatched. The CDR3 length is 18 residues. Written as DNA, the CDR3 is TGTGCCAGCAGTTTAGGGCCAGCGGGGGGTCCTAGCACAGATACGCAGTATTTT. This encodes CASSLGPAGGPSTDTQYF.

V and J are TRBV27 and TRBJ2-2; unclear D gene. V lost 5 bases to trimming and J lost 8 bases, with 6 bases between them. The CDR3 runs to 11 residues. CDR1 MNHEY and CDR2 SMNVEV come from the germline V gene (reference sequence). CDR3 residues: CASSTLGELFF. DNA for the CDR3: TGTGCCAGCAGTACCTTAGGGGAGCTGTTTTTT.

This clonotype was observed at least ten times. The chain recombines TRBV7-9 with TRBJ2-7; D possibly corresponds to TRBD1 (6 bases). CDR3 size: 16 residues. Trimming removed 4 bases from V and 4 bases from J, with 20 bases in between. Germline CDR1 is SEHNR and CDR2 is FQNEAQ (reference sequence). This CDR3 reads CASSSPGRVRGYEQYF. CDR3 DNA: TGTGCCAGCAGCTCCCCCGGCAGGGTAAGGGGGTACGAGCAGTACTTC.

This clonotype has only a few counts. This rearrangement joins TRBV3-1 to TRBJ2-1; 8 nucleotides agree with TRBD1. Germline V gives CDR1 LGHDT, CDR2 YNNKEL (reference sequence). Trimming at V came to 1 base and at J to 4 bases, leaving 12 bases not matched to a gene. The CDR3 loop spans 18 amino acids. The CDR3 reads CASSQAVRDRPSYNEQFF. CDR3 DNA: TGTGCCAGCAGCCAAGCAGTTCGGGACAGGCCTTCTTACAATGAGCAGTTCTTC.

The chain combines TRBV5-1 with TRBJ1-1; 8 bases fit TRBD1. The V segment lost 3 bases and the J segment 0 bases; nucleotides outside the gene matches: 13. Looked up from germline, CDR1 is SGHRS and CDR2 is YFSETQ. This CDR3 is 18 amino acids long. CDR3 nucleotide sequence: TGCGCCAGCAGCTCAGGGGGCGGCCGGGGGCGGGTGAACACTGAAGCTTTCTTT. It translates to CASSSGGGRGRVNTEAFF.

The rearrangement joins TRBV28 to TRBJ1-3; a possible D gene is TRBD1 (5 bases). The V gene lost 2 bases and the J gene lost 3 bases, with 14 bases spanning the gap. The CDR3 spans 16 residues. CDR1 and CDR2 from the germline V gene are MDHEN and SYDVKM. The CDR3 bases are TGTGCCAGCAGTTTAATTCAGGGAGTCGATGGAAACACCATATATTTT. Amino acids: CASSLIQGVDGNTIYF.

There are many counts of this clonotype. The V call is TRBV7-9, the J call TRBJ2-2, with D tentatively TRBD2 (5 bases). The ends were cut back, 4 bases at V and 2 bases at J, with 14 bases in the middle. The CDR3 is 16 amino acids. CDR1 and CDR2 from the germline V gene are SEHNR and FQNEAQ (reference sequence). CDR3 sequence reads: CASSSTDSVNTGELFF. In DNA, the CDR3 is TGTGCCAGCAGCTCCACGGATAGCGTTAACACCGGGGAGCTGTTTTTT.

The sample holds a few counts of this clonotype. The chain links TRBV7-6 to TRBJ1-5, with 7 bases matching TRBD1. Germline assignment: CDR1 SGHVS and CDR2 FNYEAQ. Germline trimming cut 5 bases from V and 7 bases from J; bases unmatched to any gene: 8. This CDR3 is built from 14 residues. The CDR3 loop reads CASSQQGPGQPQHF. The CDR3 bases are TGTGCCAGCAGCCAACAGGGGCCGGGGCAGCCCCAGCATTTT.

This chain uses TRBV6-2 or TRBV6-3 with TRBJ1-2, with TRBD1 as a possible D gene (5 bases). The CDR3 contains 15 residues. Trimming shortened V by 8 bases and J by 7 bases, and 23 bases separated the two germline ends. The V gene's germline CDR1 is MNHEY and CDR2 SVGEGT. The chain's CDR3 is CASGADPGLRPGYTF. The CDR3 nucleotides read TGTGCCAGCGGAGCCGATCCGGGACTGCGGCCTGGCTACACCTTC.

A single count supports this clonotype. The gene calls are TRBV20-1 and TRBJ2-7; no clear D. The V and J ends lost 1 base and 6 bases respectively, with 10 bases between them. The CDR3 extends over 12 amino acids. Germline-derived CDR1 and CDR2 are DFQATT and SNEGSKA (reference sequence). The CDR3: CSARGPAGEQYF. DNA for the CDR3: TGCAGTGCTAGAGGCCCGGCTGGCGAGCAGTACTTC.

In its sample, this clonotype was seen a few times. J is TRBJ2-4 and V is TRBV15; TRBD1 agrees at 11 bases. Per germline, CDR1 LNHNV and CDR2 YYDKDF (reference sequence). Losses at the gene ends were 5 bases for V and 1 base for J; bases not matched to a gene: 1. CDR3 length: 15 residues. CDR3 in amino acids: CATSGDRGAKNIQYF. CDR3 nucleotides: TGTGCCACCAGCGGGGACAGGGGGGCCAAAAACATTCAGTACTTC.

This clonotype was counted between two and nine times. The V gene is TRBV7-8, the J gene TRBJ1-1; TRBD1 matches 7 bases. Per the germline V gene, CDR1 is SGHVS and CDR2 is FQNEAQ. Trimming removed 5 bases from V and 3 bases from J; junction bases left unmatched: 6. The CDR3 runs 14 residues. CDR3 nucleotide sequence: TGTGCCAGCAGCCCTTCAACAGGGGACACTGAAGCTTTCTTT. The encoded protein is CASSPSTGDTEAFF. The full variable domain, in which reference TRBV7-8 and TRBJ1-1 provide the parts outside the CDR3, is GAGVSQSPRYKVAKRGQDVALRCDPISGHVSLFWYQQALGQGPEFLTYFQNEAQLDKSGLPSDRFFAERPEGSVSTLKIQRTQQEDSAVYLCASSPSTGDTEAFFGQGTRLTVV.

This clonotype has a count of ten or more. V usage is TRBV11-2 and J usage is TRBJ2-2; D may be TRBD1 (5 bases). V lost 5 bases to trimming and J lost 4 bases, with 14 bases between them. Germline values: CDR1 SGHAT, CDR2 FQNNGV. The CDR3 is 15 residues long. DNA of the CDR3: TGTGCCAGCAGCGCCGGGCAGGGTGCCACCGGGGAGCTGTTTTTT. Encoded protein: CASSAGQGATGELFF.

The genes are TRBV7-9 and TRBJ2-2; D not resolved. Germline V CDR1 and CDR2: SEHNR, FQNEAQ (reference sequence). Deletions cut 1 base from V and 2 bases from J, with 11 bases between. CDR3 size: 16 residues. CDR3 protein: CASSLEETDNTGELFF. CDR3 sequence (DNA): TGTGCCAGCAGCTTAGAAGAAACTGACAACACCGGGGAGCTGTTTTTT.

This clonotype was observed at least ten times. The chain links TRBV7-2 to TRBJ2-3; 10 bases are shared with TRBD2. The CDR3 extends over 15 amino acids. Germline values: CDR1 SGHTA, CDR2 FQGNSA. Trimming cost V 4 bases and J 4 bases; bases outside gene matches: 5. CDR3 sequence reads: CASSSSGGASDTQYF. The CDR3 coding sequence is TGTGCCAGCAGCTCGAGCGGGGGGGCCTCAGATACGCAGTATTTT.

The rearrangement links TRBV5-4 to TRBJ1-4; 10 bases agree with TRBD1. Germline trimming cut 4 bases from V and 8 bases from J; bases unmatched to any gene: 8. From germline, CDR1 is SGHNT and CDR2 YYREEE (reference sequence). The CDR3 runs 15 residues. DNA of the CDR3: TGTGCCAGCAGCCCGAGGACAGGGGGAGACGAAAAACTGTTTTTT. Protein: CASSPRTGGDEKLFF.

This chain connects TRBV6-2 or TRBV6-3 to TRBJ2-7; D remains ambiguous. Germline CDR1 MNHEY, CDR2 SVGEGT. Between the trimmed V and J ends, which lost 0 bases and 3 bases, there was a span of 9 bases. CDR3 length: 14 amino acids. CDR3 coding DNA: TGTGCCAGCAGTTACTCCAGCAACCACTACGAGCAGTACGTC. This encodes CASSYSSNHYEQYV.

This clonotype appeared a few times. V gene TRBV4-3 combines with J gene TRBJ1-2; D uncertain. The CDR3 totals 16 residues. Germline values: CDR1 LGHNA, CDR2 YSLEER. The V end lost 4 bases, the J end lost 6 bases, and 21 bases lay between the germline ends. The CDR3 coding sequence is TGCGCCAGCAGCCCCGCTAGGAAAGCCCCCCCGGATGGCTACACCTTC. Translation: CASSPARKAPPDGYTF.

In this sample, this clonotype turned up a few times. This chain joins TRBV27 and TRBJ2-7; D unresolved. This CDR3 has 13 residues. The V end lost 5 bases, the J end lost 3 bases, and 11 bases lay between the germline ends. The germline CDR1 and CDR2 sequences are MNHEY and SMNVEV (reference sequence). As DNA, the CDR3 is TGTGCCAGCAGTAAAGGACCGAGCTACGAGCAGTACGTC. The encoded protein is CASSKGPSYEQYV.

This clonotype has just a few counts. This chain joins TRBV29-1 and TRBJ1-5; maybe TRBD1 (5 bases). V was shortened by 6 bases and J by 1 base, with 13 bases between the two germline ends. CDR3 length: 14 residues. Germline V lookup: CDR1 SQVTM, CDR2 ANQGSEA. The CDR3 nucleotides are TGCAGCGTCGGGCAGGGTAACAGCAATCAGCCCCAGCATTTT. It codes for CSVGQGNSNQPQHF.

The chain joins TRBV24-1 to TRBJ2-3; D perhaps matches TRBD1 (5 bases). This CDR3 region has 16 residues. V was pared by 5 bases and J by 2 bases, with 16 bases between. Germline CDR1 KGHDR, CDR2 SFDVKD. Here the CDR3 reads CATSGGSSGLTDTQYF. For the CDR3, the DNA is TGTGCCACCAGTGGAGGCAGTTCAGGGCTCACAGATACGCAGTATTTT.

V usage is TRBV20-1 and J usage is TRBJ1-5; D gene unclear. The V and J ends lost 0 bases and 0 bases respectively, with 9 bases between them. The CDR3 has 15 residues. Germline V gene data show CDR1 as DFQATT and CDR2 as SNEGSKA (reference sequence). Here the CDR3 reads CSARDEEFSNQPQHF. Here the CDR3 DNA reads TGCAGTGCTAGAGACGAAGAATTTAGCAATCAGCCCCAGCATTTT.

CDR3 nucleotide sequence: TGTGCCAGCAGTTTGTCAGGATTCACCGGGGAGCTGTTTTTT. Its translation is CASSLSGFTGELFF. V gene TRBV27 combines with J gene TRBJ2-2; the D is unclear. V was pared by 3 bases and J by 4 bases, with 9 bases between. The length of the CDR3 is 14 residues. Germline V lookup: CDR1 MNHEY, CDR2 SMNVEV (reference sequence).

The genes are TRBV7-9 and TRBJ1-2, with unresolved D. CDR1 SEHNR and CDR2 FQNEAQ come from the germline V gene (reference sequence). Trimming took off 8 bases at V and 8 bases at J, with 18 bases between the two ends. CDR3 length: 13 amino acids. The CDR3, as DNA: TGTGCCAGCCATTTTGTGGGAAACGAGGGCTACACCTTC. Translated, it gives CASHFVGNEGYTF. Full variable domain (rest looked up from reference TRBV7-9 and TRBJ1-2): DTGVSQNPRHKITKRGQNVTFRCDPISEHNRLYWYRQTLGQGPEFLTYFQNEAQLEKSRLLSDRFSAERPKGSFSTLEIQRTEQGDSAMYLCASHFVGNEGYTFGSGTRLTVV.

This clonotype was counted between two and nine times. The chain is built from TRBV7-6 and TRBJ1-1; D perhaps matches TRBD1 (6 bases). The CDR3 spans 15 residues. Trimming removed 3 bases at V and 4 bases at J, with 15 bases between. From germline, CDR1 is SGHVS and CDR2 FNYEAQ. The CDR3 region has the DNA TGTGCCAGCAGCTTTGAAGCGGGAGGGGGCACTGAAGCTTTCTTT. This sequence encodes CASSFEAGGGTEAFF.